This T cell receptor (beta chain) was recorded in a study of T cell clonotyping in hematopoietic cell transplantation (dated by TCRdb to the early 2020s). Broadly, across the study: Recipient samples taken before transplant were obtained following cytoreduction. In the study, 150 or so blood samples were gathered from a few dozen consecutive transplant recipients and their related donors. Patient recruitment ran from late 2015 to January 2017, and follow-up continued until late 2020 or death.

The sample's time point label is to be understood as: recipient sample about 28 days before transplant, after cytoreduction. Blood samples were obtained from recipients approximately 28 days before transplant and at days 30, 100 and 180 after transplant. Using Nuclei Lysis Solution, genomic DNA was extracted from unfractionated peripheral blood mononuclear cells that were either fresh or cryopreserved. Overall study results and their limits: Sample size was limited, and cells were not sorted, so CD4 and CD8 repertoire contributions could not be separated. Broader TCR repertoire diversity after transplant was predicted by Inverse Simpson Index values from donors and from recipients before transplant. Recipient repertoires showed only a small fraction of overlap with donor repertoires, and over 97% appeared de novo at the given depth. After transplant, TCR diversity in recipients dropped, and pathologically expanded clonotypes climbed progressively between day 30 and day 180.

The immunoSEQ assay, a bias-controlled multiplex PCR using V- and J-specific primers, was used to amplify TCR beta CDR3 regions from genomic DNA. A proprietary barcode and Illumina adapter sequences were added to the CDR3 amplicons in a second PCR step. An Illumina MiSeq instrument was used to sequence the CDR3 libraries. Concerning the study's data processing: Export and quality control were done with immunoSEQ Analyzer 3.0, while downstream analyses used R Bioconductor and Immunarch. Only productive rearrangements in the normalized downsampled data set were used to calculate repertoire metrics. In the normalized cohort, clonotypes with more than 5 templates were defined as pathologically expanded. Repertoire diversity was measured with the Inverse Simpson Index. The non-normalized data set was used for CMV-specificity analyses so that all clonotypes could be captured. TCRdb retrieved this table from immuneACCESS and kept in-frame rearrangements only. Not all clones are present; in checked studies, unresolved V genes account for under half, and no reason is known for the remainder. Clone size and the V and J calls come from that table; the DNA yielded D and trimming. The sample yields tens of thousands of clones; approximately 95% were counted once. The top ten clonotypes cover under 2% of the sample.

In regard to this clone: There is no known antigen for this receptor. Base-call qualities are not available, and no considerably larger clone is one nucleotide away.

The germline V gene (reference sequence) yields SGHNT for CDR1 and YYREEE for CDR2. From the cysteine through the phenylalanine, the CDR3 covers 14 amino acids. Only the CDR3 part of the read is kept: 42 bases, read in frame from the first base. Trimming removed 4 bases from V and 4 bases from J, leaving 14 bases between the germline ends. Recombination connected TRBV5-4 to TRBJ1-1; the D gene identity is not certain. The specimen was peripheral blood mononuclear cells, collected before stem cell transplant. The origin of this receptor is a woman aged 45-65 years with acute myeloid leukemia. Some clones in this sample may be carry-over from other donors' samples. DNA sequence: TGTGCCAGCAGCCCCGACGGGAAAGGCACTGAAGCTTTCTTT. Translated, it reads CASSPDGKGTEAFF.